This T cell receptor (beta chain) was recovered during a study of T cells after yellow fever vaccination. About the study: Preparation used SMART-Seq v4 Ultra Low Input for the low-cell-number fractions. Study conclusions and caveats: Subsequent booster samples again held most clones from primary vaccination (approximately 95% CD4, about 86% CD8).

TCRdb reprocessed the 5' RACE reads via MiXCR and lists one record per CDR3 protein. The data hold more than 300,000 distinct CDR3 sequences, with roughly a tenth observed a single time. Trimming cost V 6 bases and J 4 bases; bases outside gene matches: 6. Germline loops: CDR1 ENHRY, CDR2 SYGVKD. The CDR3 is made up of 15 amino acids. Concerning this clonotype: Its matching antigen is unknown.

The chain couples TRBV10-3 to TRBJ2-5; TRBD2 matches at 12 bases. The TCR sequence derives from a man aged 18 to 30 who received the YFV17D yellow fever vaccine. The material sequenced was CD4+ T cells sorted from PBMCs, taken 45 days after the yellow fever booster vaccination. The CDR3 sequence: CAIRPKLAGGETQYF. The CDR3, as DNA: TGTGCCATCAGACCAAAACTAGCGGGGGGAGAGACCCAGTACTTC.